Presented here are 3 T cell receptor beta chains from one specimen sequenced in a study of neurological immune-mediated disorders. TCRdb re-called the 5' RACE reads through MiXCR, storing one row per CDR3 protein. The table has tens of thousands of distinct CDR3 sequences, around 2% seen once; the top ten hold more than 2%. Sequencing used PBMCs. The origin of the receptors is a middle-aged woman with multiple sclerosis.

This clonotype was seen at least ten times. The gene calls are TRBV5-1 and TRBJ1-5; D is uncertain. CDR3 length equals 13 residues. The V gene lost 0 bases and the J gene lost 6 bases, with 7 bases spanning the gap. Germline CDR1 reads SGHRS; CDR2 reads YFSETQ. The CDR3 loop is CASSLGGGQPQHF. The CDR3 nucleotides are TGCGCCAGCAGCTTGGGTGGAGGTCAGCCCCAGCATTTT. Variable domain in full (rest from reference TRBV5-1 and TRBJ1-5): KAGVTQTPRYLIKTRGQQVTLSCSPISGHRSVSWYQQTPGQGLQFLFEYFSETQRNKGNFPGRFSGRQFSNSRSEMNVSTLELGDSALYLCASSLGGGQPQHFGDGTRLSIL.

This clonotype was seen ten or more times. This chain joins TRBV12-3 or TRBV12-4 and TRBJ2-7, with D unclear. The CDR3 loop spans 13 amino acids. The ends were cut back, 3 bases at V and 0 bases at J, with 6 bases in the middle. This chain's CDR3 is CASSFGSSYEQYF. CDR3 coding DNA: TGTGCCAGCAGTTTCGGTAGCTCCTACGAGCAGTACTTC.

This clonotype has ten or more counts. This chain joins TRBV5-6 and TRBJ2-1, with 11 bases that match TRBD1. The germline V gene encodes CDR1 SGHDT and CDR2 YYEEEE. CDR3 size: 13 residues. The V and J ends lost 2 bases and 10 bases, in that order; junction bases with no gene match: 2. The CDR3 nucleotides read TGTGCCAGCAGCTTCCGGGACAGGGGGGAGCAGTTCTTC. Amino acid sequence: CASSFRDRGEQFF.